This record looks at one T cell receptor beta chain sequence and its context. Its matching antigen is unknown. The entry originates in a study of T cells after yellow fever vaccination. Regarding the study as a whole: On re-exposure, the response was weaker but peaked faster, at day 5 versus 15. Post-booster repertoires contained most primary-vaccination clones again (roughly 96% CD4, around 88% CD8).

Trimming removed 5 bases from V and 7 bases from J; junction bases left unmatched: 6. Germline CDR1 is SGHVS and CDR2 is FNYEAQ. This CDR3 is 15 amino acids long. 5'RACE template switching generated TCR cDNA, adding a universal primer site and UMIs. TCRdb passed the 5' RACE reads through MiXCR, listing each CDR3 protein once. This table holds 250,000 to 300,000 distinct CDR3 sequences, 10% to 15% found once. The V call is TRBV7-6, the J call TRBJ2-2, with 11 bases matching TRBD2. This receptor was obtained from a man younger than 40 who received the YFV17D yellow fever vaccine. The material sequenced was CD4+ T cells sorted from PBMCs, taken 45 days after the yellow fever booster vaccination. The DNA of the CDR3 is TGTGCCAGCAGCGGTACTAGCGGGAGTATCGGGGAGCTGTTTTTT. As protein: CASSGTSGSIGELFF. Full variable domain (rest looked up from reference TRBV7-6 and TRBJ2-2): GAGVSQSPRYKVTKRGQDVALRCDPISGHVSLYWYRQALGQGPEFLTYFNYEAQQDKSGLPNDRFSAERPEGSISTLTIQRTEQRDSAMYRCASSGTSGSIGELFFGEGSRLTVL.